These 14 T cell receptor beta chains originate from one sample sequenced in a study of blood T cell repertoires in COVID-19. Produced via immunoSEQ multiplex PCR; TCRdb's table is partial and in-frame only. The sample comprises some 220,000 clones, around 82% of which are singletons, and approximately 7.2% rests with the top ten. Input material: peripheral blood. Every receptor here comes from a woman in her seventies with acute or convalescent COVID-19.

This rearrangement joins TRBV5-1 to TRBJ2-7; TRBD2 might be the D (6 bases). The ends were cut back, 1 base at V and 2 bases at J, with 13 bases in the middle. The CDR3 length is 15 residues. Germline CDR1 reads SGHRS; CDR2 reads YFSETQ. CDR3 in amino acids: CASSLNPGVAYEQYF. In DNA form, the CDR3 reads TGCGCCAGCAGCTTGAACCCGGGGGTCGCCTACGAGCAGTACTTC.

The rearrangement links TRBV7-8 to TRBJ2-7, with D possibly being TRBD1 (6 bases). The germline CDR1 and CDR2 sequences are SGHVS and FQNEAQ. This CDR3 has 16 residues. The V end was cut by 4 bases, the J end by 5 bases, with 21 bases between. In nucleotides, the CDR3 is TGTGCCAGCAGCTATAACCTCGGGACAATCACCCACGAGCAGTACTTC. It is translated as CASSYNLGTITHEQYF.

CDR3 in DNA: TGTGCCAGCAGTTACGCCGGGTTTCAAGAGACCCAGTACTTC. This encodes CASSYAGFQETQYF. The rearrangement links TRBV6-5 to TRBJ2-5, with D hard to call. Germline V lookup: CDR1 MNHEY, CDR2 SVGAGI. The germline V and J ends were trimmed by 2 bases and 2 bases, with 9 bases remaining between them. The CDR3 sequence is 14 residues long.

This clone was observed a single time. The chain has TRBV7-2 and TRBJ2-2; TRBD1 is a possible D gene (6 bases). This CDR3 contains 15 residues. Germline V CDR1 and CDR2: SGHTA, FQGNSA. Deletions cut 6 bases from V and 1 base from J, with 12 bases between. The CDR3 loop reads CASRGHGMNTGELFF. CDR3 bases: TGTGCCAGCAGGGGACACGGCATGAACACCGGGGAGCTGTTTTTT.

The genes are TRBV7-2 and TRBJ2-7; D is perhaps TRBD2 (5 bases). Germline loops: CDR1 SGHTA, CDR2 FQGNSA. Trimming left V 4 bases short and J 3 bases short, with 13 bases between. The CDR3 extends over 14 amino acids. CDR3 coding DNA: TGTGCCAGCAGCTCTTACGGGGTTCTCTACGAGCAGTACTTC. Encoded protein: CASSSYGVLYEQYF.

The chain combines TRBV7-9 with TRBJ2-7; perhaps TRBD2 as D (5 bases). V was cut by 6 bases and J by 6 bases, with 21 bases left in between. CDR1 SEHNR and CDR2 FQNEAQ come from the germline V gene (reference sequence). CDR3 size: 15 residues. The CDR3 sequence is CASRSPGFGEGEQYF. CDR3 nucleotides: TGTGCCAGCAGATCCCCCGGGTTCGGCGAGGGCGAGCAGTACTTC.

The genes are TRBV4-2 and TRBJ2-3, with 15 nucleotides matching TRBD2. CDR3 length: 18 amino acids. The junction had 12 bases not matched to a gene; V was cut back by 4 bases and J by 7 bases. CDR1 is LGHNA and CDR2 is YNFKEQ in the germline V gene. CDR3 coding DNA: TGTGCCAGCAGCCCGGGACTAGCGGGGGGACTTTCTTCACATACGCAGTATTTT. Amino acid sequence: CASSPGLAGGLSSHTQYF.

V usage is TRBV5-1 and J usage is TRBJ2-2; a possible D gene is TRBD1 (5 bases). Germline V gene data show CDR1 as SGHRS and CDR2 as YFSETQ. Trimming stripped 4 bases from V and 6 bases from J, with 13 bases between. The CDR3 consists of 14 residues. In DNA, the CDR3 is TGCGCCAGCAGCATGCAACAGGTCGCCGGGGAGCTGTTTTTT. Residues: CASSMQQVAGELFF.

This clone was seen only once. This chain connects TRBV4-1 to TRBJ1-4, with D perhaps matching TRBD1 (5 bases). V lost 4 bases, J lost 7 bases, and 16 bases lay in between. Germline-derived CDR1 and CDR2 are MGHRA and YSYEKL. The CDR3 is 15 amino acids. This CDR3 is CASSPRRRVGEKLFF. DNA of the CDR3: TGCGCCAGCAGCCCCCGGCGCAGGGTAGGTGAAAAACTGTTTTTT.

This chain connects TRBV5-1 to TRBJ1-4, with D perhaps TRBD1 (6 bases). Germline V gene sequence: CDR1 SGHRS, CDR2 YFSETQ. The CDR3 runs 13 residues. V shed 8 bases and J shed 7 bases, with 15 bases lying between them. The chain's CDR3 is CARPNNRVEKLFF. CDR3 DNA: TGCGCCAGGCCCAATAACAGGGTTGAAAAACTGTTTTTT.

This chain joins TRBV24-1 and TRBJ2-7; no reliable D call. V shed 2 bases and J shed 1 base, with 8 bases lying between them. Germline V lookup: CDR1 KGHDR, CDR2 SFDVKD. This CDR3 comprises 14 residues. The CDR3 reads CATSDSGVSYEQYF. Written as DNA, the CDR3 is TGTGCCACCAGTGATTCGGGTGTTTCCTACGAGCAGTACTTC.

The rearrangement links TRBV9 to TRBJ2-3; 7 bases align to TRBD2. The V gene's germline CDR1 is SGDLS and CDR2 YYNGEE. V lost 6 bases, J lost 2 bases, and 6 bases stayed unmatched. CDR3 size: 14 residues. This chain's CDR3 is CASKPGDYTDTQYF. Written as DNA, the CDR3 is TGTGCCAGCAAACCCGGGGACTACACAGATACGCAGTATTTT.

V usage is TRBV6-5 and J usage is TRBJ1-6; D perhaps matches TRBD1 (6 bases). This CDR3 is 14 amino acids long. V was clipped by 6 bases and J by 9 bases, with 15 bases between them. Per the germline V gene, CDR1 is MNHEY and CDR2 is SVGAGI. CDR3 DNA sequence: TGTGCCAGCAGACAACAGGGAAGTAGTTCACCCCTCCACTTT. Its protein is CASRQQGSSSPLHF.

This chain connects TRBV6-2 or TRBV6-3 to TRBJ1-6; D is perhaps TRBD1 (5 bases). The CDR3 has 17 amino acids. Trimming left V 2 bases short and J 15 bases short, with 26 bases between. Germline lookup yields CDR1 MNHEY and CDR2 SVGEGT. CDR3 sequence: CASSYGSAIMGGRLLHF. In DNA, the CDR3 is TGTGCCAGCAGTTACGGGTCGGCTATTATGGGGGGTCGGCTCCTCCACTTT.